What follows describes a single TCR beta chain. Its antigen is as yet unknown. The entry originates in a study of OX40 agonist ivuxolimab in advanced cancers. On the study more broadly: Given to patients was ivuxolimab, an agonistic anti-OX40 (CD134) antibody. Whole-study results and caveats: No determination was made of the antigen specificity of the expanded peripheral T cells.

This CDR3 contains 15 residues. CDR1 is SGHNT and CDR2 is YENEEA in the germline V gene. Trimming left V 5 bases short and J 1 base short, with 14 bases between. Produced via immunoSEQ multiplex PCR; TCRdb's table is partial and in-frame only. Of some 99,000 clones listed, about 79% are singletons. The receptor comes from an adult with an advanced solid tumor such as melanoma, head and neck, liver or kidney cancer. The material was CD4+ or CD8+ T cells sorted from blood, obtained in a trial of the OX40 agonist ivuxolimab. The V gene is TRBV11-3, the J gene TRBJ2-5; weak D call: TRBD2 (5 bases). In nucleotides, the CDR3 is TGTGCCAGCAGCGGGAGCTCAAACCCCCAAGAGACCCAGTACTTC. It codes for CASSGSSNPQETQYF. Full variable domain (rest looked up from reference TRBV11-3 and TRBJ2-5): EAGVVQSPRYKIIEKKQPVAFWCNPISGHNTLYWYLQNLGQGPELLIRYENEEAVDDSQLPKDRFSAERLKGVDSTLKIQPAELGDSAVYLCASSGSSNPQETQYFGPGTRLLVL.